Listed below are T cell receptor beta chains from one sample, sequenced in a study of regulatory T cells in long-lasting Graves disease. In TCRdb, the multiplex PCR reads were re-called with MiXCR into one record per CDR3 protein. The sample includes roughly 400,000 distinct CDR3 sequences, less than 25% seen only once; the top ten take about a fifth. The sequences come from peripheral blood mononuclear cells (PBMCs), collected when the disease was refractory, from a patient treated with antithyroid drugs. These TCRs come from a female donor with Graves disease. Both conserved end residues are part of each CDR3. Each record gives: J gene, V gene, clone size, D gene, CDR3 protein, CDR3 DNA. A D gene is named only where the DNA matches it firmly. Expanded clones get a size class; other rows say once, few or many, or leave the size out.

>TRBJ1-5|TRBV20-1|.|.
CSAREPGDSNQPQHF
TGCAGTGCTAGAGAGCCCGGGGATAGCAATCAGCCCCAGCATTTT
>TRBJ2-7|TRBV20-1|.|.
CSARRQAGEQYF
TGCAGTGCTAGAAGGCAGGCAGGCGAGCAGTACTTC
>TRBJ1-2|TRBV2|many|.
CASSELGFDSGYTF
TGTGCCAGCAGTGAACTAGGGTTTGATAGCGGCTACACCTTC
>TRBJ1-6|TRBV7-9|.|.
CASSLAGPNNSPLHF
TGTGCCAGCAGCTTGGCAGGCCCGAATAATTCACCCCTCCACTTT
>TRBJ2-7|TRBV5-4|.|.
CASSAASGQGYEQYF
TGTGCCAGCAGCGCCGCTAGCGGCCAGGGGTACGAGCAGTACTTC
>TRBJ2-7|TRBV11-2|.|TRBD2
CASSSTTAGGPHEQYF
TGTGCCAGCAGCTCCACTACAGCGGGAGGGCCCCACGAGCAGTACTTC
>TRBJ1-2|TRBV18|.|.
CASSRTQGLRYGYTF
TGTGCCAGCTCTCGTACACAGGGACTGCGGTATGGCTACACCTTC
>TRBJ2-7|TRBV19|few|.
CASSIPGNYEQYF
TGTGCCAGTAGTATCCCGGGCAACTACGAGCAGTACTTC
>TRBJ2-7|TRBV6-5|.|.
CASSSGSYDEQYF
TGTGCCAGCAGTTCAGGGTCTTACGACGAGCAGTACTTC
>TRBJ1-2|TRBV6-1|many|.
CASKAGVNYGYTF
TGTGCCAGCAAGGCGGGGGTTAACTATGGCTACACCTTC
>TRBJ1-5|TRBV11-3|many|.
CASSPGDTDVSSNQPQHF
TGTGCCAGCAGCCCAGGGGACACCGATGTTAGTAGCAATCAGCCCCAGCATTTT
>TRBJ2-7|TRBV2|many|TRBD1
CASRPRQGSGEQYF
TGTGCCAGCAGACCCAGACAGGGATCGGGCGAGCAGTACTTC
>TRBJ2-7|TRBV7-2|few|.
CASSLVQGLAYEQYF
TGTGCCAGCAGCTTAGTCCAGGGGTTGGCCTACGAGCAGTACTTC
>TRBJ2-2|TRBV30|.|.
CARKGVGELFF
TGTGCCCGGAAGGGGGTTGGGGAGCTGTTTTTT
>TRBJ1-1|TRBV12-3/TRBV12-4|many|TRBD1
CASSRTGVTEAFF
TGTGCCAGCAGTCGGACAGGGGTAACTGAAGCTTTCTTT
>TRBJ2-1|TRBV18|few|.
CASSPWLVGDNEQFF
TGTGCCAGCTCACCCTGGTTGGTTGGGGACAATGAGCAGTTCTTC
>TRBJ2-7|TRBV28|many|TRBD2
CASSFTPRLAETRAYEQYF
TGTGCCAGCAGTTTCACCCCCCGACTAGCGGAAACCAGGGCCTACGAGCAGTACTTC
>TRBJ2-4|TRBV28|many|TRBD1
CASSITGTGHQNIQYF
TGTGCCAGCAGTATAACCGGGACAGGGCACCAAAACATTCAGTACTTC
>TRBJ2-5|TRBV7-2|few|.
CASSLQGSQTETQYF
TGTGCCAGCAGCTTACAGGGGAGCCAAACCGAGACCCAGTACTTC
>TRBJ2-6|TRBV5-1|.|.
CASSLGQTSGANVLTF
TGCGCCAGCAGCTTGGGTCAAACCTCTGGGGCCAACGTCCTGACTTTC
>TRBJ1-4|TRBV7-9|few|.
CASSGSTGEKLFF
TGTGCCAGCAGCGGCTCGACAGGAGAAAAACTGTTTTTT
>TRBJ2-5|TRBV12-3/TRBV12-4|many|.
CASRPVGLETQYF
TGTGCCAGCAGACCGGTGGGGTTGGAGACCCAGTACTTC
>TRBJ1-6|TRBV28|few|TRBD1
CASSLSRGRNSPLHF
TGTGCCAGCAGTCTATCCAGGGGGCGGAATTCACCCCTCCACTTT
>TRBJ2-1|TRBV30|.|TRBD2
CAWLRPGGLAGRGEQFF
TGTGCCTGGCTCCGGCCAGGTGGACTAGCGGGCAGAGGGGAGCAGTTCTTC
>TRBJ2-5|TRBV2|many|TRBD1
CASSELGQGAGETQYF
TGTGCCAGCAGTGAACTGGGACAGGGGGCTGGAGAGACCCAGTACTTC
>TRBJ2-5|TRBV5-1|.|TRBD2
CASRLAGQETQYF
TGCGCCAGCAGACTAGCGGGACAAGAGACCCAGTACTTC
>TRBJ2-7|TRBV15|.|TRBD1
CATSRVSGTGGYEQYF
TGTGCCACCAGCAGAGTGTCCGGGACAGGGGGCTACGAGCAGTACTTC
>TRBJ2-7|TRBV18|.|.
CASSTERLPAYEQYF
TGTGCCAGCTCAACAGAAAGATTGCCCGCGTACGAGCAGTACTTC
>TRBJ2-7|TRBV5-6|.|.
CASSLLGGPSGSYEQYF
TGTGCCAGCAGCTTGTTGGGCGGCCCAAGTGGCTCCTACGAGCAGTACTTC
>TRBJ1-5|TRBV28|many|TRBD1
CASSLAGQGFGQPQHF
TGTGCCAGCAGTTTAGCGGGACAGGGTTTCGGTCAGCCCCAGCATTTT
>TRBJ2-7|TRBV6-5|few|.
CASSYSSGPYEQYF
TGTGCCAGCAGTTACTCTAGCGGCCCCTACGAGCAGTACTTC
>TRBJ2-7|TRBV15|many|TRBD1
CATSRPSGDRVPYEQYF
TGTGCCACCAGCCGCCCCTCGGGGGACAGGGTCCCCTACGAGCAGTACTTC
>TRBJ2-2|TRBV20-1|once|TRBD2
CSARDWIAGVGDTGELFF
TGCAGTGCTAGAGATTGGATAGCGGGAGTTGGGGACACCGGGGAGCTGTTTTTT
>TRBJ2-5|TRBV27|many|.
CASSSPADQETQYF
TGTGCCAGCAGTTCCCCAGCGGACCAAGAGACCCAGTACTTC
>TRBJ1-2|TRBV29-1|few|.
CSVESRVDYGYTF
TGCAGCGTTGAATCCAGGGTTGACTATGGCTACACCTTC
>TRBJ2-1|TRBV7-3|.|TRBD2
CASSPMQAGGPRDEQFF
TGTGCCAGCAGCCCCATGCAGGCGGGAGGGCCTAGAGATGAGCAGTTCTTC
>TRBJ2-1|TRBV12-3/TRBV12-4|.|TRBD1
CASSGDRDYNEQFF
TGTGCCAGCAGTGGGGACAGGGACTACAATGAGCAGTTCTTC
>TRBJ2-3|TRBV3-1|.|TRBD2
CASSPGTSVTDTQYF
TGTGCCAGCAGCCCCGGGACTAGCGTAACAGATACGCAGTATTTT
>TRBJ1-1|TRBV7-2|many|.
CASSFFDWSTTEAFF
TGTGCCAGCAGCTTTTTCGACTGGAGCACCACTGAAGCTTTCTTT
>TRBJ1-4|TRBV7-2|few|.
CASSLWGGNEKLFF
TGTGCCAGCAGCTTATGGGGCGGTAATGAAAAACTGTTTTTT
>TRBJ1-1|TRBV5-6|many|.
CASSYERVMNTEAFF
TGTGCCAGCAGTTACGAGCGGGTGATGAACACTGAAGCTTTCTTT
>TRBJ2-5|TRBV7-2|many|.
CASSPTGPRETQYF
TGTGCCAGCAGCCCGACGGGACCGCGGGAGACCCAGTACTTC
>TRBJ1-2|TRBV28|many|TRBD1
CASSPRGVWNGYTF
TGTGCCAGCAGTCCCAGGGGGGTCTGGAATGGCTACACCTTC
>TRBJ2-2|TRBV5-1|.|TRBD2
CASSLIAGGNGELFF
TGCGCCAGCAGCTTAATAGCGGGAGGAAACGGGGAGCTGTTTTTT
>TRBJ2-7|TRBV6-1|few|.
CASSVHGGGPYEQYF
TGTGCCAGCAGTGTTCATGGGGGCGGCCCCTACGAGCAGTACTTC
>TRBJ2-7|TRBV11-1|many|.
CASSLEPVFSSYEQYF
TGTGCCAGCAGCTTAGAACCGGTGTTTTCGTCCTACGAGCAGTACTTC
>TRBJ2-5|TRBV20-1|many|.
CSARGLGGTQYF
TGCAGTGCTAGAGGTCTGGGAGGGACCCAGTACTTC